This is a list of T cell receptor beta chains from one sample in a study of regulatory and conventional T cells in RAG deficiency. Assay: immunoSEQ multiplex PCR; the TCRdb copy retains only in-frame clones and omits some. The table shows about 34,000 clones, with about three quarters occurring only once. The data also belong to a second study, concerning regulatory T cells.

The sample taken for sequencing was CD4+ effector T cells sorted from blood. Receptors were obtained from a human donor in good health. Each CDR3 is given with its conserved first and last residue. The D gene is left open where the match is weak. Only part of the rows carry a size: once, few, many, or a class if the clone is expanded.

clone size	D gene	V gene	J gene	CDR3 protein	CDR3 DNA
-	-	TRBV14	TRBJ1-6	CASSQDRRSYNSPLHF	TGTGCCAGCAGCCAAGACAGGCGCTCCTATAATTCACCCCTCCACTTT
few	-	TRBV28	TRBJ1-5	CASSFGGTNQPQHF	TGTGCCAGCAGTTTTGGGGGGACGAATCAGCCCCAGCATTTT
-	-	TRBV4-1	TRBJ1-3	CASSQEYRAGGNTIYF	TGCGCCAGCAGCCAAGAATACAGGGCGGGGGGAAACACCATATATTTT
-	TRBD2	TRBV5-1	TRBJ2-7	CASSFGTSGGREQYF	TGCGCCAGCAGCTTCGGGACTAGCGGGGGACGCGAGCAGTACTTC
few	-	TRBV29-1	TRBJ2-7	CSVSRGSYEQYF	TGCAGCGTTAGCAGGGGTTCCTACGAGCAGTACTTC
-	TRBD1	TRBV19	TRBJ2-2	CASSRLRTGENTGELFF	TGTGCCAGTAGCCGCCTCCGGACAGGCGAAAACACCGGGGAGCTGTTTTTT
-	-	TRBV27	TRBJ1-1	CASSLFRATEAFF	TGTGCCAGCAGTTTGTTCCGGGCCACTGAAGCTTTCTTT
few	-	TRBV27	TRBJ2-1	CASSPGRGRGNEQFF	TGTGCCAGCAGCCCGGGTCGGGGACGGGGCAATGAGCAGTTCTTC
-	TRBD1	TRBV2	TRBJ1-5	CASSLGGQNNQPQHF	TGTGCCAGCAGTTTAGGGGGCCAGAACAATCAGCCCCAGCATTTT
-	-	TRBV25-1	TRBJ2-2	CASSEWGRGGSGELFF	TGTGCCAGCAGTGAATGGGGCAGGGGAGGTTCCGGGGAGCTGTTTTTT
-	-	TRBV7-2	TRBJ1-5	CASSLARAGEPQHF	TGTGCCAGCAGCTTAGCCAGGGCGGGGGAACCCCAGCATTTT
-	TRBD2	TRBV5-1	TRBJ2-5	CASSIGTSGGRETQYF	TGCGCCAGCAGCATAGGGACTAGCGGGGGGAGAGAGACCCAGTACTTC
few	-	TRBV28	TRBJ1-2	CASSLGRRSRGYTF	TGTGCCAGCAGTTTAGGCAGGAGATCGCGTGGCTACACCTTC
-	-	TRBV5-6	TRBJ2-5	CASSTQRLEETQYF	TGTGCCAGCAGCACCCAACGCCTTGAAGAGACCCAGTACTTC
-	-	TRBV27	TRBJ2-3	CASRRGGSTDTQYF	TGTGCCAGCAGAAGGGGTGGGAGCACAGATACGCAGTATTTT
-	-	TRBV5-6	TRBJ1-5	CASSLKSANQPQHF	TGTGCCAGCAGCTTGAAGTCAGCTAATCAGCCCCAGCATTTT
once	-	TRBV10-1	TRBJ2-7	CASSDPGMGVYEQYF	TGCGCCAGCAGTGACCCGGGTATGGGTGTCTACGAGCAGTACTTC
few	-	TRBV2	TRBJ1-3	CASTDTQGPGNTIYF	TGTGCCAGCACCGATACACAGGGACCGGGAAACACCATATATTTT
-	-	TRBV19	TRBJ2-5	CASSRDRGWEQYF	TGTGCCAGTAGTCGGGACCGAGGATGGGAGCAGTACTTC
-	-	TRBV28	TRBJ1-1	CASSSSLWTEAFF	TGTGCCAGCAGTTCTAGTTTGTGGACTGAAGCTTTCTTT
few	-	TRBV18	TRBJ1-6	CASSPQGLNSLSPLHF	TGTGCCAGCTCACCACAGGGTTTAAACTCGCTATCACCCCTCCACTTT
once	-	TRBV9	TRBJ2-3	CASSVEGRSGTDTQYF	TGTGCCAGCAGCGTAGAGGGCAGGTCGGGGACAGATACGCAGTATTTT
-	TRBD2	TRBV11-3	TRBJ2-3	CASSLGLAGSTDTQYF	TGTGCCAGCAGCTTGGGACTAGCGGGGAGCACAGATACGCAGTATTTT
-	-	TRBV4-2	TRBJ2-7	CASSQERGRGTTYEQYF	TGTGCCAGCAGCCAAGAAAGAGGGCGGGGGACAACCTACGAGCAGTACTTC
-	-	TRBV7-3	TRBJ1-1	CASSLTQQNTEAFF	TGTGCCAGCAGCTTAACCCAACAGAACACTGAAGCTTTCTTT
-	TRBD2	TRBV7-9	TRBJ2-5	CASSLDSGGETQYF	TGTGCCAGCAGCTTAGATTCCGGGGGGGAGACCCAGTACTTC
-	-	TRBV29-1	TRBJ1-5	CSVGPEGVGQPQHF	TGCAGCGTGGGGCCCGAAGGGGTTGGGCAGCCCCAGCATTTT
-	TRBD1	TRBV14	TRBJ1-1	CASSQVTGANTEAFF	TGTGCCAGCAGCCAAGTCACAGGGGCGAACACTGAAGCTTTCTTT
-	TRBD1	TRBV30	TRBJ1-5	CAWSADRLGNQPQHF	TGTGCCTGGAGTGCGGACAGGCTAGGGAATCAGCCCCAGCATTTT
-	-	TRBV6-5	TRBJ1-5	CASSYSKTANQPQHF	TGTGCCAGCAGTTACTCGAAGACAGCCAATCAGCCCCAGCATTTT
-	-	TRBV6-5	TRBJ1-4	CASSTILDTRLFF	TGTGCCAGCAGTACCATTTTGGACACACGGCTGTTTTTT
-	-	TRBV18	TRBJ2-3	CASSPTVTDTQYF	TGTGCCAGCTCACCGACGGTCACAGATACGCAGTATTTT
-	-	TRBV14	TRBJ1-1	CASSQDWGEAFF	TGTGCCAGCAGCCAAGATTGGGGGGAAGCTTTCTTT
-	TRBD2	TRBV5-6	TRBJ2-2	CASSQTSGLNTGELFF	TGTGCCAGCAGCCAGACTAGCGGGCTGAACACCGGGGAGCTGTTTTTT
-	-	TRBV6-6	TRBJ1-4	CASRLDSTNEKLFF	TGTGCCAGCCGACTAGATTCAACTAATGAAAAACTGTTTTTT
few	-	TRBV5-1	TRBJ2-2	CASSFLITGELFF	TGCGCCAGCAGTTTCCTCATAACCGGGGAGCTGTTTTTT
-	TRBD1	TRBV28	TRBJ2-1	CATFRDSTYNEQFF	TGTGCCACCTTCCGGGACAGTACTTACAATGAGCAGTTCTTC
-	-	TRBV9	TRBJ1-2	CASSAGGGPF	TGTGCCAGCAGCGCCGGGGGAGGGCCCTTC
-	-	TRBV30	TRBJ1-2	CAWGLGGKPYGYTF	TGTGCCTGGGGGTTAGGGGGGAAGCCCTATGGCTACACCTTC
-	-	TRBV4-1	TRBJ1-5	CASSQDTFGGQGRYQPQHF	TGCGCCAGCAGCCAAGATACGTTTGGAGGGCAGGGCCGTTATCAGCCCCAGCATTTT
-	-	TRBV2	TRBJ2-2	CASSDKLAGELFF	TGTGCCAGCAGTGACAAATTGGCCGGGGAGCTGTTTTTT
-	-	TRBV11-2	TRBJ1-4	CASSTISKGREKLFF	TGTGCCAGTTCTACTATAAGTAAGGGGCGGGAAAAACTGTTTTTT
-	-	TRBV4-1	TRBJ1-1	CASSQEAALYNTEAFF	TGCGCCAGCAGCCAAGAGGCAGCTCTATATAACACTGAAGCTTTCTTT
-	-	TRBV10-1	TRBJ2-7	CASSDTIRTDRYEQYF	TGCGCCAGCAGCGATACCATCCGGACCGACCGCTACGAGCAGTACTTC
once	-	TRBV6-1	TRBJ2-7	CASARDGSYEQYF	TGTGCCAGCGCAAGGGACGGGTCATACGAGCAGTACTTC